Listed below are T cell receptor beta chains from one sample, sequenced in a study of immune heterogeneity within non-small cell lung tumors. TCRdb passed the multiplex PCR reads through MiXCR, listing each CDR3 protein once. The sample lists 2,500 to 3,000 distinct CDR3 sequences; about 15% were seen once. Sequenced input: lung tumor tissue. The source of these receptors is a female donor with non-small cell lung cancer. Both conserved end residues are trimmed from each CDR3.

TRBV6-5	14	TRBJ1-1	ASSYAVTGRNTEAF
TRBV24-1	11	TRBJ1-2	ATSDLDNYGYT
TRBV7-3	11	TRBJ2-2	ARSLSGTGELF
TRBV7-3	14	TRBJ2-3	ASSFTSGSRADTQY
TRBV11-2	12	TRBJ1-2	ASSLARGNYGYT
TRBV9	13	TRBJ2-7	ASSAASGKSYEQY
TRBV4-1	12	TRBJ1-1	ASSRRTGDTEAF
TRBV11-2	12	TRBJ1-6	ASSTAGRGSPLH
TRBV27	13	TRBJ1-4	ASSRDLRANEKLF
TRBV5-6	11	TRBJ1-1	ASSLARHTEAF
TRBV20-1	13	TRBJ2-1	SANRPDAAYNEQF
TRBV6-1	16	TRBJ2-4	ASTPGGVPTLAKNIQY
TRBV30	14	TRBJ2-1	AWSGFRGGSYNEQF
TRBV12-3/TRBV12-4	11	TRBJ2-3	ASSIFMTDTQY